Below are 4 T cell receptor beta chains sequenced from a single sample in a study of T cell repertoires in cytomegalovirus infection. TCRdb re-analysed the reads in MiXCR, keeping a single row per CDR3 protein. The data hold approximately 260,000 distinct CDR3 sequences, with about 18% observed a single time. Input material: CD8+ T cells from PBMCs. Source of these receptors: a human donor in good health (CMV status not recorded). Some clones in this sample may be carry-over from other donors' samples.

This clonotype was detected ten times or more. The chain uses TRBV7-6 and TRBJ1-6; 7 nucleotides line up with TRBD1. CDR1 is SGHVS and CDR2 is FNYEAQ in the germline V gene. This CDR3 spans 14 amino acids. Germline trimming cut 3 bases from V and 7 bases from J; bases unmatched to any gene: 3. The CDR3 region is CASSFQGENSPLHF. The CDR3 coding sequence is TGTGCCAGCAGCTTTCAGGGGGAGAATTCACCCCTCCACTTT.

This chain uses TRBV9 with TRBJ2-2, with TRBD1 matching over 8 bases. The CDR3 has 16 amino acids. The V gene's germline CDR1 is SGDLS and CDR2 YYNGEE. The junction had 4 bases not matched to a gene; V was cut back by 3 bases and J by 0 bases. For the CDR3, the DNA is TGTGCCAGCAGCGGGACAGGGCCTGCGAACACCGGGGAGCTGTTTTTT. Translating gives CASSGTGPANTGELFF.

The table lists this clonotype with many counts. The rearrangement uses TRBV7-6 and TRBJ2-1, with D possibly called TRBD1 or TRBD2 (6 bases each). Germline lookup yields CDR1 SGHVS and CDR2 FNYEAQ. This CDR3 comprises 17 residues. Trimming shortened V by 5 bases and J by 0 bases, and 17 bases separated the two germline ends. The CDR3 spells CASSRGQLQSSYNEQFF. CDR3 nucleotide sequence: TGTGCCAGCAGCCGGGGGCAACTACAAAGCTCCTACAATGAGCAGTTCTTC.

This clonotype was counted between two and nine times. The chain employs TRBV29-1 and TRBJ2-2, with D possibly being TRBD1 (6 bases). Per the germline V gene, CDR1 is SQVTM and CDR2 is ANQGSEA. The V end lost 7 bases, the J end lost 5 bases, and 11 bases lay between the germline ends. The CDR3 has 12 residues. The CDR3 spells CSATGMTGELFF. In DNA form, the CDR3 reads TGCAGCGCTACAGGGATGACCGGGGAGCTGTTTTTT.